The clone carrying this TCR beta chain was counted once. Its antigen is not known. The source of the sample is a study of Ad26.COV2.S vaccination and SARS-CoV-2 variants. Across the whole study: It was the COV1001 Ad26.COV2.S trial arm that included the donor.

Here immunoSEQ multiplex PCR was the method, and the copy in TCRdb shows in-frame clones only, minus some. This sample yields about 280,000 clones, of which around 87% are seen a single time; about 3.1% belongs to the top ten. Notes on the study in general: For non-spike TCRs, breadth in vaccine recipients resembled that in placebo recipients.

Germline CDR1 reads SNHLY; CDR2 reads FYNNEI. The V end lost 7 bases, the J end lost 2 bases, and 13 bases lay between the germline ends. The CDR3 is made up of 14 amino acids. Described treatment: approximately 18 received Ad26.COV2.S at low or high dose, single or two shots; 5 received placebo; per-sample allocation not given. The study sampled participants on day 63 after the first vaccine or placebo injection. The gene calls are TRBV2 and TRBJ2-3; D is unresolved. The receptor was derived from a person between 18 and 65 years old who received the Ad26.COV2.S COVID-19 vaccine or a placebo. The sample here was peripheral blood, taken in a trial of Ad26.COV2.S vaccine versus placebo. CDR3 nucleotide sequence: TGTGCCAGCAACTTGGTCAGGTACACAGATACGCAGTATTTT. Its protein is CASNLVRYTDTQYF.